These 32 T cell receptor beta chains were sequenced from one sample in a study of control samples from healthy donors and cancer patients. Data came from immunoSEQ multiplex PCR; TCRdb stores just in-frame clones and leaves some out. The table lists some 120,000 clones, about 94% of them singletons. The specimen was blood. The source is a man aged 25-40 years in good health.

In its sample, this clone was seen once. The V call is TRBV18, the J call TRBJ1-4; maybe TRBD1 (5 bases). CDR3 length equals 15 residues. V lost 3 bases, J lost 4 bases, and 12 bases lay in between. Germline V gene sequence: CDR1 KGHSH, CDR2 LQKENI. CDR3 residues: CASSPSARDNEKLFF. The CDR3 nucleotides read TGTGCCAGCTCACCCTCGGCCAGGGATAATGAAAAACTGTTTTTT.

The rearrangement joins TRBV19 to TRBJ1-2; 10 bases match TRBD1. CDR3 length: 16 amino acids. CDR1 LNHDA and CDR2 SQIVND come from the germline V gene (reference sequence). V trimming: 2 bases; J trimming: 6 bases; junction bases outside the gene matches: 9. CDR3 amino acids: CASSINRPGQGNGYTF. The DNA of the CDR3 is TGTGCCAGTAGTATAAATCGCCCGGGACAGGGGAATGGCTACACCTTC.

The chain links TRBV7-8 to TRBJ1-2, with TRBD1 matching 7 bases. Trimming at V came to 1 base and at J to 4 bases, leaving 0 bases not matched to a gene. This CDR3 region has 13 residues. Germline lookup yields CDR1 SGHVS and CDR2 FQNEAQ. The CDR3 reads CASSLGTGYGYTF. The CDR3 region has the DNA TGTGCCAGCAGCTTAGGGACAGGCTATGGCTACACCTTC.

The chain carries TRBV6-2 or TRBV6-3 and TRBJ2-3; 7 bases are shared with TRBD1. Germline loops: CDR1 MNHEY, CDR2 SVGEGT. The CDR3 spans 15 residues. J was trimmed by 0 bases and V by 6 bases; bases with no gene match: 6. CDR3 loop: CASSPGQASTDTQYF. CDR3 nucleotide sequence: TGTGCCAGCAGCCCTGGACAGGCAAGCACAGATACGCAGTATTTT.

The CDR3 loop reads CASSETGSVYEQYF. The CDR3 DNA follows: TGTGCCAGCAGTGAGACAGGGAGTGTGTACGAGCAGTACTTC. The chain uses TRBV2 and TRBJ2-7; TRBD1 matches at 7 bases. The length of the CDR3 is 14 residues. CDR1 and CDR2 from the germline V gene are SNHLY and FYNNEI. The V and J ends lost 3 bases and 4 bases, in that order; junction bases with no gene match: 6. The full variable domain, in which reference TRBV2 and TRBJ2-7 provide the parts outside the CDR3, is EPEVTQTPSHQVTQMGQEVILRCVPISNHLYFYWYRQILGQKVEFLVSFYNNEISEKSEIFDDQFSVERPDGSNFTLKIRSTKLEDSAMYFCASSETGSVYEQYFGPGTRLTVT.

The chain combines TRBV7-2 with TRBJ1-6, with a tentative D call TRBD1 (5 bases). V was cut by 1 base and J by 9 bases, with 7 bases left in between. CDR1 and CDR2 from the germline V gene are SGHTA and FQGNSA. The CDR3 is 13 residues long. The CDR3, as DNA: TGTGCCAGCAGCTTAGATCAGGGTTCACCCCTCCACTTT. It specifies CASSLDQGSPLHF. Using reference TRBV7-2 and TRBJ1-6 for the parts outside the CDR3, the full variable domain is GAGVSQSPSNKVTEKGKDVELRCDPISGHTALYWYRQSLGQGLEFLIYFQGNSAPDKSGLPSDRFSAERTGGSVSTLTIQRTQQEDSAVYLCASSLDQGSPLHFGNGTRLTVT.

The genes are TRBV27 and TRBJ1-4; 8 positions match TRBD1. J lost 3 bases, V lost 1 base, and 4 bases had no gene match. This CDR3 comprises 16 residues. Germline CDR1 MNHEY, CDR2 SMNVEV (reference sequence). DNA for the CDR3: TGTGCCAGCAGTTTATTGGTACAGGGGGCTAATGAAAAACTGTTTTTT. This encodes CASSLLVQGANEKLFF.

The V gene is TRBV29-1, the J gene TRBJ1-2, with D hard to call. The ends were cut back, 7 bases at V and 2 bases at J, with 11 bases in the middle. The CDR3 totals 12 residues. The V gene's germline CDR1 is SQVTM and CDR2 ANQGSEA. CDR3 in DNA: TGCAGCGCCACGGTATGGAACTATGGCTACACCTTC. It encodes CSATVWNYGYTF.

V gene TRBV9 combines with J gene TRBJ1-1, with D unresolved. Looked up from germline, CDR1 is SGDLS and CDR2 is YYNGEE. V lost 0 bases and J lost 7, with 13 bases in between. The CDR3 loop spans 14 amino acids. Here the CDR3 reads CASSVGLWPDEAFF. In nucleotides, the CDR3 is TGTGCCAGCAGCGTAGGTTTATGGCCGGATGAAGCTTTCTTT.

The table lists this clone with a few counts. The rearrangement links TRBV7-9 to TRBJ2-2; D assignment may be TRBD1 or TRBD2 (6 bases each). From germline, CDR1 is SEHNR and CDR2 FQNEAQ (reference sequence). Trimming left V 4 bases short and J 6 bases short, with 18 bases between. This CDR3 is built from 16 residues. The CDR3 DNA reads TGTGCCAGCAGCTATGGCAGGGGCGGGATAGCCGGGGAGCTGTTTTTT. The encoded protein is CASSYGRGGIAGELFF.

The CDR3 region is CAWSVGGQPQHF. The DNA for the CDR3 is TGTGCCTGGAGTGTAGGCGGGCAGCCCCAGCATTTT. The chain joins TRBV30 to TRBJ1-5; D call uncertain. V lost 0 bases and J 7 bases, leaving 7 bases between the germline ends. CDR1 is GTSNPN and CDR2 is SVGIG in the germline V gene (reference sequence). The CDR3 is made up of 12 amino acids. Full variable domain (rest looked up from reference TRBV30 and TRBJ1-5): SQTIHQWPATLVQPVGSPLSLECTVEGTSNPNLYWYRQAAGRGLQLLFYSVGIGQISSEVPQNLSASRPQDRQFILSSKKLLLSDSGFYLCAWSVGGQPQHFGDGTRLSIL.

The chain couples TRBV9 to TRBJ2-5, with 11 bases identical to TRBD2. The germline gives CDR1 SGDLS, CDR2 YYNGEE. This CDR3 region has 16 residues. J gave up 4 bases and V 3 bases, and 8 bases lay outside the gene matches. CDR3 sequence (DNA): TGTGCCAGCAGCGCTTCCGCTAGCGGGGGGCCAGAGACCCAGTACTTC. The encoded protein is CASSASASGGPETQYF.

This clone came up a few times. The rearrangement uses TRBV28 and TRBJ1-2; 11 bases agree with TRBD1. With V trimmed by 5 bases and J by 8 bases, 7 bases remained unmatched. Germline CDR1 and CDR2: MDHEN and SYDVKM. The CDR3 totals 14 residues. Here the CDR3 DNA reads TGTGCCAGCAGTATAGGACAGGGGGCGCACGGCTACACCTTC. It encodes CASSIGQGAHGYTF.

The chain combines TRBV11-2 with TRBJ1-6; 7 nucleotides line up with TRBD1. J was trimmed by 6 bases and V by 4 bases; bases with no gene match: 9. Germline V gives CDR1 SGHAT, CDR2 FQNNGV. The CDR3 is 16 residues long. The CDR3 region has the DNA TGTGCCAGCAGCTCCGCTACAGGGGTTGGTAATTCACCCCTCCACTTT. It translates to CASSSATGVGNSPLHF.

This clone was found once. This chain links TRBV7-9 with TRBJ1-3; D is possibly TRBD1 (5 bases). V lost 0 bases to trimming and J lost 0 bases, with 6 bases between them. The germline V gene encodes CDR1 SEHNR and CDR2 FQNEAQ (reference sequence). The CDR3 extends over 15 amino acids. The DNA for the CDR3 is TGTGCCAGCAGCTTAGCGGGGGACTCTGGAAACACCATATATTTT. It is translated as CASSLAGDSGNTIYF.

The rearrangement links TRBV6-5 to TRBJ2-2; 8 nucleotides agree with TRBD1. The germline V gene encodes CDR1 MNHEY and CDR2 SVGAGI. There are 14 residues in the CDR3. The junction had 2 bases not matched to a gene; V was cut back by 4 bases and J by 4 bases. The CDR3 DNA reads TGTGCCAGCAGTTCTGACAGGGGCACCGGGGAGCTGTTTTTT. Protein product: CASSSDRGTGELFF.

The chain recombines TRBV5-1 with TRBJ2-3, with D possibly TRBD2 on 5 matching bases. This CDR3 region has 14 residues. The V gene's germline CDR1 is SGHRS and CDR2 YFSETQ. The V gene lost 1 base and the J gene lost 2 bases, with 8 bases spanning the gap. This CDR3 reads CASSLSGITDTQYF. The CDR3 DNA reads TGCGCCAGCAGCTTGAGCGGCATCACAGATACGCAGTATTTT.

This chain connects TRBV7-2 to TRBJ1-1; TRBD1 might be the D (5 bases). V gave up 2 bases and J gave up 1 base, with 17 bases separating them. This CDR3 contains 17 residues. Germline CDR1 and CDR2: SGHTA and FQGNSA. CDR3 in DNA: TGTGCCAGCAGCTTAACCCTCTCAAGGGACCCGAACACTGAAGCTTTCTTT. Translated, it gives CASSLTLSRDPNTEAFF.

The chain uses TRBV6-2 or TRBV6-3 and TRBJ2-5; perhaps TRBD1 as D (5 bases). The CDR3 length is 15 residues. V was pared by 6 bases and J by 2 bases, with 16 bases between. Germline-derived CDR1 and CDR2 are MNHEY and SVGEGT. CDR3 loop: CASSLHPTEQETQYF. DNA of the CDR3: TGTGCCAGCAGCCTACATCCGACAGAACAAGAGACCCAGTACTTC.

The J gene is TRBJ1-1, the V gene TRBV7-9, with D unclear. V lost 8 bases and J 0 bases, leaving 13 bases between the germline ends. The V gene's germline CDR1 is SEHNR and CDR2 FQNEAQ (reference sequence). The CDR3 has 14 amino acids. CDR3 sequence: CASLPVGVNTEAFF. CDR3 in DNA: TGTGCCAGCTTACCGGTGGGAGTGAACACTGAAGCTTTCTTT.

The genes are TRBV6-6 and TRBJ1-1; D is perhaps TRBD1 (5 bases). V lost 9 bases to trimming and J lost 4 bases, with 15 bases between them. CDR1 and CDR2 (germline): MNHNY, SVGAGI (reference sequence). This CDR3 contains 13 residues. The CDR3 here is CASQRLQGTEAFF. The DNA of the CDR3 is TGTGCCAGTCAGAGACTCCAGGGCACTGAAGCTTTCTTT.

The chain links TRBV19 to TRBJ1-2; TRBD1 might be the D (6 bases). The CDR3 has 12 amino acids. Trimming removed 9 bases at V and 8 bases at J, with 16 bases between. Germline assignment: CDR1 LNHDA and CDR2 SQIVND (reference sequence). The CDR3 coding sequence is TGTGCCAGCGGGGCAGGGGCCCGCGGCTACACCTTC. It is translated as CASGAGARGYTF.

The V and J genes are TRBV9 and TRBJ2-5; D is undetermined. This CDR3 has 15 amino acids. V gave up 0 bases and J gave up 5 bases, with 14 bases separating them. Germline V gene sequence: CDR1 SGDLS, CDR2 YYNGEE. CDR3 sequence: CASSVGPTEVETQYF. The CDR3 DNA follows: TGTGCCAGCAGCGTAGGCCCCACAGAGGTGGAGACCCAGTACTTC.

The chain carries TRBV27 and TRBJ2-5; 8 nucleotides line up with TRBD1. J lost 5 bases, V lost 2 bases, and 4 bases had no gene match. The CDR3 is 14 residues long. Germline V gene lookup returns CDR1 MNHEY and CDR2 SMNVEV (reference sequence). CDR3 DNA: TGTGCCAGCAGTTTACAGGGGGCGCTTGAGACCCAGTACTTC. Its protein product is CASSLQGALETQYF.

The chain has TRBV27 and TRBJ1-1; D gene unclear. The germline V and J ends were trimmed by 5 bases and 1 base, with 8 bases remaining between them. Germline V gene lookup returns CDR1 MNHEY and CDR2 SMNVEV (reference sequence). The CDR3 length is 13 residues. The CDR3 DNA reads as TGTGCCAGCAGTCGTACGGCGAACACTGAAGCTTTCTTT. Its protein product is CASSRTANTEAFF.

This clone was recorded once. V gene TRBV5-1 combines with J gene TRBJ2-3; 11 nucleotides line up with TRBD1. V gave up 4 bases and J gave up 6 bases; unmatched junction bases: 10. This CDR3 is 16 amino acids long. Germline values: CDR1 SGHRS, CDR2 YFSETQ. CDR3 sequence: CASSGGQGASGDTQYF. The CDR3 DNA is TGCGCCAGCAGCGGCGGACAGGGGGCATCTGGGGATACGCAGTATTTT.

The genes are TRBV4-2 and TRBJ2-2; D remains unclear. Germline V gives CDR1 LGHNA, CDR2 YNFKEQ. This CDR3 contains 17 residues. Trimming took off 0 bases at V and 2 bases at J, with 13 bases between the two ends. The CDR3 protein is CASSQDTRQRNTGELFF. Written as DNA, the CDR3 is TGTGCCAGCAGCCAAGATACAAGGCAGAGAAACACCGGGGAGCTGTTTTTT.

The chain uses TRBV7-9 and TRBJ2-2; 12 positions match TRBD1. Germline assignment: CDR1 SEHNR and CDR2 FQNEAQ (reference sequence). J lost 5 bases, V lost 5 bases, and 6 bases had no gene match. The length of the CDR3 is 16 residues. The CDR3 sequence: CASSGGQGANTGELFF. CDR3 nucleotide sequence: TGTGCCAGCAGCGGGGGACAGGGGGCAAATACCGGGGAGCTGTTTTTT. The variable domain in full, completed from reference TRBV7-9 and TRBJ2-2, reads DTGVSQNPRHKITKRGQNVTFRCDPISEHNRLYWYRQTLGQGPEFLTYFQNEAQLEKSRLLSDRFSAERPKGSFSTLEIQRTEQGDSAMYLCASSGGQGANTGELFFGEGSRLTVL.

V and J are TRBV10-3 and TRBJ2-1, with D maybe TRBD1 (6 bases). The V gene's germline CDR1 is ENHRY and CDR2 SYGVKD. The V gene lost 6 bases and the J gene lost 5 bases, with 11 bases spanning the gap. The CDR3 is 13 residues long. The CDR3 loop is CAISPRGNNEQFF. CDR3 nucleotides: TGTGCCATCAGCCCCAGGGGAAACAATGAGCAGTTCTTC.

The chain combines TRBV6-5 with TRBJ1-1; D gene unclear. The CDR3 consists of 15 residues. Trimming shortened V by 5 bases and J by 5 bases, and 18 bases separated the two germline ends. Germline CDR1 and CDR2: MNHEY and SVGAGI. CDR3 sequence: CASSPSSSGQTEAFF. CDR3 DNA: TGTGCCAGCAGTCCCTCGAGCTCAGGCCAAACTGAAGCTTTCTTT.

This chain links TRBV18 with TRBJ2-5; D gene uncertain. There are 15 residues in the CDR3. The germline V and J ends were trimmed by 6 bases and 1 base, with 15 bases remaining between them. Germline-derived CDR1 and CDR2 are KGHSH and LQKENI. CDR3 protein: CASSRPGQPQETQYF. CDR3 nucleotides: TGTGCCAGCTCTCGACCCGGTCAGCCCCAAGAGACCCAGTACTTC.

V is TRBV3-1 (or the pseudogene TRBV3-2) and J is TRBJ1-2, with D unresolved. Trimming removed 4 bases from V and 6 bases from J, with 12 bases in between. The V gene's germline CDR1 is LGHDT and CDR2 YNNKEL (reference sequence). The CDR3 extends over 13 amino acids. This CDR3 is CASSRPHRDGYTF. CDR3 nucleotide sequence: TGTGCCAGCAGCCGGCCCCACCGGGATGGCTACACCTTC.